This T cell receptor beta chain was captured by sequencing in a study of cytomegalovirus exposure and HLA in healthy donors. General study findings and limits: Cytomegalovirus-associated TCR beta chains were listed, numbering more than 150. A few CMV-associated chains proved CMV antigen-specific in vitro.

Trimming removed 1 base from V and 3 bases from J, with 13 bases in between. From germline, CDR1 is SNHLY and CDR2 FYNNEI. CDR3 length equals 15 residues. To note about this clone: Its cognate antigen is unknown.

The protocol was immunoSEQ multiplex PCR, while the TCRdb copy is restricted to in-frame clones and leaves out a portion. In the table there are 130,000 or so clones, approximately 89% of which are singletons. This receptor was obtained from a woman younger than 30 in good health and CMV-seropositive. Material: PBMCs. The chain links TRBV2 to TRBJ2-7; maybe TRBD1 (6 bases). CDR3 DNA sequence: TGTGCCAGCAGTGAAGAGGCAGGGGAATACTACGAGCAGTACTTC. Its protein product is CASSEEAGEYYEQYF.